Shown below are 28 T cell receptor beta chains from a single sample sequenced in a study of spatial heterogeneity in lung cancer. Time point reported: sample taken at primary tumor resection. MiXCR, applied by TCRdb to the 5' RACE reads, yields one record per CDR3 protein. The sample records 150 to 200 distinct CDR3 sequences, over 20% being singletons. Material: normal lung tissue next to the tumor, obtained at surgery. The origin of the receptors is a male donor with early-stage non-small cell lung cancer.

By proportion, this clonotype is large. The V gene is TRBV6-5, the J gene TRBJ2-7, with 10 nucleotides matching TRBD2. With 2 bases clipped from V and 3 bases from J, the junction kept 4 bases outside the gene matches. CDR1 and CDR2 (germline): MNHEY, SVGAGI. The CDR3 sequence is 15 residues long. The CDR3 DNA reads TGTGCCAGCAGTTACCTAGCGGGAGACAACTACGAGCAGTACTTC. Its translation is CASSYLAGDNYEQYF.

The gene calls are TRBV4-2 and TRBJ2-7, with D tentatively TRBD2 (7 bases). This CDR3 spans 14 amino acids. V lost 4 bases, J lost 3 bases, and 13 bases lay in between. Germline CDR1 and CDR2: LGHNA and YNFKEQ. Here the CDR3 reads CASSPLGGGYEQYF. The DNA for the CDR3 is TGTGCCAGCAGCCCACTGGGAGGGGGCTACGAGCAGTACTTC.

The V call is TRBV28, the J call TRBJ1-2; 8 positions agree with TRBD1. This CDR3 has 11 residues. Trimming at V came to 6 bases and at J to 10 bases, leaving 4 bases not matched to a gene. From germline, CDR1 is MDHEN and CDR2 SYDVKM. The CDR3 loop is CASRVQGDYTF. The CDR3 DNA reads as TGTGCCAGCAGGGTACAGGGGGACTACACCTTC.

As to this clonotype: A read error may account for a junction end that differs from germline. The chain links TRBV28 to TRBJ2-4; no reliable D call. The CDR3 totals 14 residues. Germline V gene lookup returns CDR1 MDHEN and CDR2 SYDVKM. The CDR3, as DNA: TGTGCCAGCAGTTTAAGAGGAGCCCAAAACATTCAGTACTTC. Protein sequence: CASSLRGAQNIQYF.

CDR3 sequence reads: CASSPVWNTEAFF. CDR3 DNA: TGTGCCAGCAGCCCAGTGTGGAACACTGAAGCTTTCTTT. The V call is TRBV12-3 or TRBV12-4, the J call TRBJ1-1; no firm D call. Trimming stripped 6 bases from V and 1 base from J, with 9 bases between. The CDR3 loop spans 13 amino acids.

The CDR3 sequence is CASSPGLAEETQYF. CDR3 in DNA: TGTGCCAGCAGCCCTGGACTAGCGGAAGAGACCCAGTACTTC. The chain has TRBV11-1 and TRBJ2-5, with 10 bases fitting TRBD2. The V gene's germline CDR1 is SGHAT and CDR2 FQDESV (reference sequence). The CDR3 contains 14 residues. Unmatched junction bases numbered 3, after V lost 5 bases and J lost 3 bases.

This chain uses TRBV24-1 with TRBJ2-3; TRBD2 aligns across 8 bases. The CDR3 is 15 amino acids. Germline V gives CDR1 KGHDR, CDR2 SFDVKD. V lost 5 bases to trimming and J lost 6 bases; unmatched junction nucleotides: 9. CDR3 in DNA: TGTGCCACCAGTGGAATAGCGGGGAATGGGGATACGCAGTATTTT. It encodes CATSGIAGNGDTQYF.

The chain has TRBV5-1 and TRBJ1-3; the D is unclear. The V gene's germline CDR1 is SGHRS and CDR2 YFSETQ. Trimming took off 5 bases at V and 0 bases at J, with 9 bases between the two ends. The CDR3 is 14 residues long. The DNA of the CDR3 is TGCGCCAGCAGGCCACAGAGCTCTGGAAACACCATATATTTT. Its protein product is CASRPQSSGNTIYF. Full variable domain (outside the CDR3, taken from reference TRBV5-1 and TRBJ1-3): KAGVTQTPRYLIKTRGQQVTLSCSPISGHRSVSWYQQTPGQGLQFLFEYFSETQRNKGNFPGRFSGRQFSNSRSEMNVSTLELGDSALYLCASRPQSSGNTIYFGEGSWLTVV.

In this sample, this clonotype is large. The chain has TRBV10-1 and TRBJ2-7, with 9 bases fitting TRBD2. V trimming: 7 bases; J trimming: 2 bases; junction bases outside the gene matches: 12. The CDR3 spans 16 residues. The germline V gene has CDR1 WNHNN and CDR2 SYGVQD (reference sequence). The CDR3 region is CASIPRGGGATYEQYF. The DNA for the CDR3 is TGCGCCAGCATTCCGCGGGGCGGGGGGGCCACCTACGAGCAGTACTTC.

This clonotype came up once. The DNA of the CDR3 is TGCACCCCGTTTGAGGGAGGCATCTATGGCTACACCTTC. Protein: CTPFEGGIYGYTF. V and J are TRBV20-1 and TRBJ1-2, with D unclear. CDR3 size: 13 residues. CDR1 is DFQATT and CDR2 is SNEGSKA in the germline V gene (reference sequence).

This CDR3 is CASSLDRFGYTF. The CDR3 region has the DNA TGTGCCAGCAGCTTAGATCGGTTTGGCTACACCTTC. This chain connects TRBV7-2 to TRBJ1-2; D not resolved. Germline assignment: CDR1 SGHTA and CDR2 FQGNSA. The CDR3 extends over 12 amino acids. Between the trimmed V and J ends, which lost 1 base and 7 bases, there was a span of 7 bases.

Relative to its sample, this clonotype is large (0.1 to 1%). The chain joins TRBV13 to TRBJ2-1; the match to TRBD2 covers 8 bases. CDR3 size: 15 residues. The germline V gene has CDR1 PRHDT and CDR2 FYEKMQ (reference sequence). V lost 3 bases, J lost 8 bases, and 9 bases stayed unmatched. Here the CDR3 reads CASSFTGGAGDEQFF. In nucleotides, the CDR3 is TGTGCCAGCAGCTTCACCGGGGGGGCCGGGGATGAGCAGTTCTTC.

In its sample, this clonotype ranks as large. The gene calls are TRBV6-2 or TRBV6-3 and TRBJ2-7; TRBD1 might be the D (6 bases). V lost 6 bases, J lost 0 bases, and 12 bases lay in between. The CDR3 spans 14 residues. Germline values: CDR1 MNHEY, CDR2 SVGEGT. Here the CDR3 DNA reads TGTGCCAGCAGACGGCCGGACAGCTCCTACGAGCAGTACTTC. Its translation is CASRRPDSSYEQYF.

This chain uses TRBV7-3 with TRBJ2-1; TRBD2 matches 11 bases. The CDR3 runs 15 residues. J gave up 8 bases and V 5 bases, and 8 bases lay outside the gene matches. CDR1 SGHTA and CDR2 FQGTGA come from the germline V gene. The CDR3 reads CASSPTSGSFDEQFF. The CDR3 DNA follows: TGTGCCAGCAGCCCCACTAGCGGGAGTTTCGATGAGCAGTTCTTC.

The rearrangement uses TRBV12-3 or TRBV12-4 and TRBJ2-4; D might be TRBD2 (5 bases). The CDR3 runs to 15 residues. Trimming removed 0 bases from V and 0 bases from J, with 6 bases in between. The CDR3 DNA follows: TGTGCCAGCAGTTTAGCAGGACTAGCCAAAAACATTCAGTACTTC. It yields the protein CASSLAGLAKNIQYF.

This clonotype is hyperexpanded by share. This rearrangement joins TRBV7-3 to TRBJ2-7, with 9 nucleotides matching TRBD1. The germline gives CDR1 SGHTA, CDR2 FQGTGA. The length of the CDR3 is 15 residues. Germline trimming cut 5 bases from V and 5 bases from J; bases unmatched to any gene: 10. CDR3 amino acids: CASSPGTGKEDEQYF. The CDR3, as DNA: TGTGCCAGCAGCCCCGGGACAGGGAAAGAGGACGAGCAGTACTTC.

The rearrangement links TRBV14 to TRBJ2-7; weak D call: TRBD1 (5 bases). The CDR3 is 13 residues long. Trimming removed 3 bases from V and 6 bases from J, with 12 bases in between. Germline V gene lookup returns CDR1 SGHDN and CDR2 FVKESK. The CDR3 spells CASSQYKGIEQYF. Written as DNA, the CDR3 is TGTGCCAGCAGCCAGTATAAGGGGATCGAGCAGTACTTC.

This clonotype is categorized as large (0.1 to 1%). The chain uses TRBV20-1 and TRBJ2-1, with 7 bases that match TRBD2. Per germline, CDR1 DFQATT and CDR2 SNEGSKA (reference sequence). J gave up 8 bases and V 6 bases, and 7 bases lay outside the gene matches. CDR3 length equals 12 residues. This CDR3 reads CSALSRGDEQFF. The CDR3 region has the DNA TGCAGTGCCCTGAGCCGGGGGGATGAGCAGTTCTTC.

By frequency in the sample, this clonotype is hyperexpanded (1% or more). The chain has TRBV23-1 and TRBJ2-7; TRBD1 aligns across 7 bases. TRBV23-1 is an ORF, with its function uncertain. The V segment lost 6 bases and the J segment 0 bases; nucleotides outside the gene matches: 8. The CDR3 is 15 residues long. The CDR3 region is CASSSGTVSSYEQYF. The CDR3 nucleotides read TGCGCCAGCAGCTCCGGGACAGTGAGCTCCTACGAGCAGTACTTC.

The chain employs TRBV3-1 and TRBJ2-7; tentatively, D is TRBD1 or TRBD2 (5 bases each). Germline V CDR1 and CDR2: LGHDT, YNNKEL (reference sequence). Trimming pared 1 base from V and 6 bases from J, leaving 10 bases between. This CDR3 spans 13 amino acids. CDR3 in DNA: TGTGCCAGCAGCCAAGTACCTGGGGGCGAGCAGTACTTC. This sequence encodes CASSQVPGGEQYF.

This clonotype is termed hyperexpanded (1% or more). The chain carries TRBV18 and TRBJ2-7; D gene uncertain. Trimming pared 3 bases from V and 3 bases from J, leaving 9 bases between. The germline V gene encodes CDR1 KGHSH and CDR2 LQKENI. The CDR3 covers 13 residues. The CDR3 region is CASSPAKRYEQYF. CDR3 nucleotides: TGTGCCAGCTCACCCGCTAAGCGCTACGAGCAGTACTTC.

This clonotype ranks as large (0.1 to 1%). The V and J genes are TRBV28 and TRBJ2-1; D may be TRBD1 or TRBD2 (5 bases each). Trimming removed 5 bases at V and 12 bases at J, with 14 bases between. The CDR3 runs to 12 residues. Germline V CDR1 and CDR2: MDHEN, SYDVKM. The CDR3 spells CASSPPGPLQFF. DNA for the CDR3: TGTGCCAGCAGTCCCCCGGGACCCTTGCAGTTCTTC.

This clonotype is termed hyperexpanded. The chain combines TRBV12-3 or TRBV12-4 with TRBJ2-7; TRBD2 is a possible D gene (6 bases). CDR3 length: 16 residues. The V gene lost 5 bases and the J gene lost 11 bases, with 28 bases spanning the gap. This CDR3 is CASSPAQELPSAGKYF. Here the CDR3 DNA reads TGTGCCAGCAGTCCCGCGCAGGAGCTTCCATCCGCGGGAAAGTACTTC.

The CDR3 coding sequence is TGTGCCAGCAGCCCTCGACAGGGAGGTTACGAGCAGTACTTC. As protein: CASSPRQGGYEQYF. The V and J genes are TRBV9 and TRBJ2-7; D possibly corresponds to TRBD1 (7 bases). The CDR3 loop spans 14 amino acids. CDR1 and CDR2 from the germline V gene are SGDLS and YYNGEE. V lost 4 bases to trimming and J lost 4 bases, with 15 bases between them.

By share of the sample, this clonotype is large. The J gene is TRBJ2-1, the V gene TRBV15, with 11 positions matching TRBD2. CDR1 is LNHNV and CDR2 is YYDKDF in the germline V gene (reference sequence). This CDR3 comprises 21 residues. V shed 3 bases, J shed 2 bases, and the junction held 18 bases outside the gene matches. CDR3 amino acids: CATSSPQGGTSGDFPYNEQFF. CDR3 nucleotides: TGTGCCACCAGCAGCCCTCAGGGAGGGACTAGCGGTGATTTTCCCTACAATGAGCAGTTCTTC.

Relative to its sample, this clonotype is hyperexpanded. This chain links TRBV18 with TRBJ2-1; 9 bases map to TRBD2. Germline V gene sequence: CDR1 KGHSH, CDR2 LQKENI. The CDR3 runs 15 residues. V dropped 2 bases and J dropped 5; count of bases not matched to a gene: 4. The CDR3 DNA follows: TGTGCCAGCTCACCAAGGCTAGCGGGGCACAATGAGCAGTTCTTC. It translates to CASSPRLAGHNEQFF.

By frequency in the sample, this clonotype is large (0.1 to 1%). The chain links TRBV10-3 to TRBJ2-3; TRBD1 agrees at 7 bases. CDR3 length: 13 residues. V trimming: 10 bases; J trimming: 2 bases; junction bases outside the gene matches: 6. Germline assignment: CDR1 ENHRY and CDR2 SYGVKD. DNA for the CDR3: TGTGCCACTCACAGGGGTGTCACAGATACGCAGTATTTT. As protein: CATHRGVTDTQYF.

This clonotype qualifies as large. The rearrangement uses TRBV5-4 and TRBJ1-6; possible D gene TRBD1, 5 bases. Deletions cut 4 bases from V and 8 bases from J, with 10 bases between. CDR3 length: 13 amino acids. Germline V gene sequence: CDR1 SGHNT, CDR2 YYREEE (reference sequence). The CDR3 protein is CASSPSRDSPLHF. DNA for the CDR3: TGTGCCAGCAGCCCCTCCAGGGATTCACCCCTCCACTTT. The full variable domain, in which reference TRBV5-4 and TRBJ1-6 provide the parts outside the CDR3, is ETGVTQSPTHLIKTRGQQVTLRCSSQSGHNTVSWYQQALGQGPQFIFQYYREEENGRGNFPPRFSGLQFPNYSSELNVNALELDDSALYLCASSPSRDSPLHFGNGTRLTVT.